What follows describes a single T cell receptor beta chain. Germline V gene data show CDR1 as SGHNT and CDR2 as YYREEE (reference sequence). The CDR3 has 17 residues. Trimming cost V 4 bases and J 4 bases; bases outside gene matches: 5. The assay was immunoSEQ multiplex PCR, and TCRdb's table has in-frame clones only and misses some. The repertoire holds approximately 54,000 clones, with around 92% as singletons. The data stem from a study of T cell changes during pregnancy in multiple sclerosis. This chain connects TRBV5-4 to TRBJ2-2; 15 nucleotides match TRBD2. The sample was peripheral blood, taken after pregnancy. The source of this sequence is a female donor in good health, enrolled as a control in a pregnancy study. The CDR3 DNA is TGTGCCAGCAGCGGACTAGCGGGGGGGCCCGGCACCGGGGAGCTGTTTTTT. Protein sequence: CASSGLAGGPGTGELFF.